The entry that follows covers one TCR beta chain sequence. It has no known antigen specificity. The sample holds no much larger clone one base away, and base qualities are not on file. The twin pairs came from the European Cystic Fibrosis Twin and Sibling Study Cohort, which recruited patients from 150 to 200 CF clinics across 14 European countries. Zygosity and CFTR genotype were confirmed in-house, and zygosity was tested by multiplex PCR of nine short tandem repeat loci. Each twin gave a peripheral blood sample, and clinical parameters were documented on that same day of blood sampling. Genomic DNA was isolated from peripheral blood cells with phenol/chloroform and kept in TE buffer at 4 degrees C. The cysteine opens and the phenylalanine closes a CDR3 of 15 amino acids. Solely the CDR3 DNA is kept, with 45 bases framed from the first base. Trimming removed 0 bases from V and 4 bases from J, leaving 15 bases between the germline ends. For CDR1 and CDR2, the germline V gene (reference sequence) lists GTSNPN and SVGIG.

These data originate in a study of monozygotic twins with cystic fibrosis (dated by TCRdb to the early 2020s). Context from the whole study: About 3 micrograms of fragmented DNA went through 15 PCR cycles to produce barcoded libraries. To gauge how much genetics shapes V and J gene usage, the researchers compared TCR beta repertoires both within and across 16 monozygotic twin pairs who have cystic fibrosis. The cohort included ten female and six male twin pairs, mostly children and adolescents, aged roughly 2.0 to 40 years with a median of 9.1 years. On the day of blood sampling, twins were ranked among 1,100 or so cohort participants for weight-for-height and for FEVPerc (FEV1 disease centile). Data for three of the twin pairs had been reported earlier in a different context. Here is what the overall study found, with its caveats: V gene usage was most similar to the co-twin for 13 of 16 pairs, and J usage for 8 of 16 pairs, suggesting genetic constraints. Simpson clonality was generally low (median about 0.0087), suggesting a naive-dominated repertoire, with higher clonality in the most severely affected patients. Only a small cohort was studied, and no association of shared CDR3 numbers with age, concordance or disease severity was found. Nucleotide-identical clonotype sharing was significantly higher within monozygotic CF twin pairs than between unrelated CF individuals (P = 0.000026, Mann-Whitney).

Following the manufacturer's instructions, the researchers used the immunoSEQ immune profiling system to amplify TCR beta CDR3 regions via multiplex PCR. An Illumina NextSeq system was used to carry out the sequencing. The published analysis was carried out like this. Sequence data were processed on the immunoSEQ Analyzer platform, and clonality was calculated as the square root of Simpson's index of productive rearrangements. Similarity in V and J usage was quantified by Jensen-Shannon distance, and CDR3 generation probabilities were calculated with OLGA. Shared CDR3 sequences were searched against the immuneACCESS database (August 2020) and VDJdb (December 2020). The table was pulled from immuneACCESS by TCRdb, which kept in-frame rearrangements only. Such tables lose some clones; where checked, under half of the loss comes from unresolved V genes, and the rest has no known cause. From that table come the V and J calls and clone size; the DNA was used to work out D and trimming. The table for this sample lists some 31,000 clones; about 85% of them were counted only once. 0.85% to 0.95% of the sample lies in the top ten.

The sequence derives from a girl aged 2-10 years with cystic fibrosis. This chain joins TRBV30 to TRBJ1-2; the D gene is perhaps TRBD1, from 5 matching bases. Material: blood. The CDR3 loop reads CAWSVGQGGSYGYTF. The sequenced DNA: TGTGCCTGGAGTGTAGGCCAGGGTGGGTCCTATGGCTACACCTTC.